The sequence of this T cell receptor (beta chain) was determined in a study of T cell repertoires in cytomegalovirus infection. Background on the study: CMV epitopes used comprised recently identified HLA-C-restricted ones and well-studied HLA-B-restricted ones. It was the public TCR beta signatures that indicated both CMV infection and matching HLA type. General observations from the study: Summed public TCR beta family frequency identified CMV carriers bearing the relevant HLA.

TCRdb reanalysed the reads using MiXCR and keeps one entry per CDR3 protein. Here the sample spans tens of thousands of distinct CDR3 sequences, 25% to 30% being singletons. As concerns this clonotype: Antigen specificity is unknown.

CDR3 length equals 16 residues. CDR1 is SEHNR and CDR2 is FQNEAQ in the germline V gene (reference sequence). J gave up 5 bases and V 5 bases, and 9 bases lay outside the gene matches. The specimen was CD8+ T cells from cultured PBMCs, collected from culture after CMV antigen stimulation. The chain recombines TRBV7-9 with TRBJ2-5; 12 bases line up with TRBD1. This sequence was found in a human donor in good health (CMV status not recorded). Some clones in this sample may be carry-over from other donors' samples. The CDR3 bases are TGTGCCAGCAGCCGCCCAGGGACAGGGGGCATGGAGACCCAGTACTTC. Translated: CASSRPGTGGMETQYF. Full variable domain (rest looked up from reference TRBV7-9 and TRBJ2-5): DTGVSQNPRHKITKRGQNVTFRCDPISEHNRLYWYRQTLGQGPEFLTYFQNEAQLEKSRLLSDRFSAERPKGSFSTLEIQRTEQGDSAMYLCASSRPGTGGMETQYFGPGTRLLVL.